This entry lists 8 T cell receptor beta chains sequenced from one sample in a study of CD8+ T cells in alopecia areata. Sequencing used cDNA as its template, made by extracting RNA and reverse transcribing it. Sequencing used immunoSEQ multiplex PCR; TCRdb keeps in-frame clones, though not all of them. The sample comprises around 34,000 clones, 55% of which are singletons, and under 50% rests with the top ten. Source material: NKG2D-high CD8+ T cells sorted from blood. The receptors here all came from a human donor with alopecia areata.

This chain uses TRBV28 with TRBJ2-7; D is tentatively TRBD1 or TRBD2 (5 bases each). V lost 6 bases and J 0 bases, leaving 15 bases between the germline ends. The CDR3 runs 15 residues. Germline values: CDR1 MDHEN, CDR2 SYDVKM. This CDR3 is CASRDGTLSSYEQYF. In nucleotides, the CDR3 is TGTGCCAGCAGGGATGGGACGCTCAGCTCCTACGAGCAGTACTTC.

In this sample, this clone turned up a few times. The CDR3 DNA reads TGCGCCAGCAGCCTCCGTGGCAGGGAACAGTTCTTC. Translated, it gives CASSLRGREQFF. J is TRBJ2-1 and V is TRBV4-3; D is perhaps TRBD1 (5 bases). Germline CDR1 and CDR2: LGHNA and YSLEER. This CDR3 is built from 12 residues. V was pared by 4 bases and J by 13 bases, with 14 bases between.

V gene TRBV27 combines with J gene TRBJ2-6; D gene unclear. The CDR3 length is 16 residues. V lost 1 base and J lost 2, with 9 bases in between. CDR1 and CDR2 (germline): MNHEY, SMNVEV (reference sequence). CDR3 nucleotide sequence: TGTGCCAGCAGTTTATTCGCCGCGACTGGGGCCAACGTCCTGACTTTC. As protein: CASSLFAATGANVLTF.

The chain recombines TRBV14 with TRBJ2-5; no clear D. This CDR3 is built from 13 residues. Trimming removed 0 bases at V and 3 bases at J, with 5 bases between. Germline-derived CDR1 and CDR2 are SGHDN and FVKESK. The CDR3: CASSQDLEETQYF. CDR3 coding DNA: TGTGCCAGCAGCCAAGATTTAGAAGAGACCCAGTACTTC.

This sequence joins TRBV9 and TRBJ1-1; 11 nucleotides match TRBD1. The CDR3 runs 14 residues. V lost 4 bases and J lost 5; bases outside the gene matches: 4. Per the germline V gene, CDR1 is SGDLS and CDR2 is YYNGEE. CDR3 loop: CASSLGQGGTEAFF. The CDR3 coding sequence is TGTGCCAGCAGCTTGGGACAGGGGGGAACTGAAGCTTTCTTT.

Only a few counts were recorded for this clone. The chain recombines TRBV29-1 with TRBJ2-7; TRBD2 matches at 7 bases. The CDR3 is made up of 12 amino acids. With V trimmed by 7 bases and J by 6 bases, 9 bases remained unmatched. CDR1 is SQVTM, CDR2 ANQGSEA, per germline. The CDR3 spells CSAQGRGSEQYF. In nucleotides, the CDR3 is TGCAGCGCTCAAGGGCGGGGGAGCGAGCAGTACTTC.

This rearrangement joins TRBV5-8 to TRBJ2-5, with D possibly TRBD2 on 6 matching bases. V dropped 4 bases and J dropped 0 bases, with 10 bases sitting between them. Germline V gene sequence: CDR1 SGHTS, CDR2 YDEGEE. CDR3 length equals 14 residues. For the CDR3, the DNA is TGTGCCAGCAGCCTGCGGGATTACCAAGAGACCCAGTACTTC. Protein sequence: CASSLRDYQETQYF.

There are a few counts of this clone. The rearrangement uses TRBV29-1 and TRBJ1-1; D is ambiguous. V was cut by 6 bases and J by 3 bases, with 11 bases left in between. The V gene's germline CDR1 is SQVTM and CDR2 ANQGSEA. CDR3 length: 12 amino acids. The CDR3 is CSVYVRYTEAFF. The DNA of the CDR3 is TGCAGCGTCTACGTGCGATACACTGAAGCTTTCTTT.